These T cell receptor beta chains were read from a single sample in a study of beta chain features in type 1 diabetes. Some clones are missing from TCRdb's copy, which holds only in-frame ones; the method was immunoSEQ multiplex PCR. The table records hundreds of thousands of clones, 30% of them present only once. Input material: naive CD4+ T cells from blood. The source is a man aged 18 to 29 in good health. Both conserved end residues are part of each CDR3. Fields, in order: V gene, J gene, CDR3 protein.

v_gene: TRBV28; j_gene: TRBJ2-6; CDR3aa: CASSLGQGVSGANVLTF
v_gene: TRBV25-1; j_gene: TRBJ2-1; CDR3aa: CASRVVNEQFF
v_gene: TRBV29-1; j_gene: TRBJ2-7; CDR3aa: CSVWELGGGNYEQYF
v_gene: TRBV9; j_gene: TRBJ2-1; CDR3aa: CASSVGLADNEQFF
v_gene: TRBV7-9; j_gene: TRBJ2-1; CDR3aa: CASSPRGAMDEQFF
v_gene: TRBV25-1; j_gene: TRBJ2-7; CDR3aa: CASVRESGNEQYF
v_gene: TRBV30; j_gene: TRBJ2-5; CDR3aa: CAWGQGSETQYF
v_gene: TRBV28; j_gene: TRBJ2-7; CDR3aa: CASSLERGRENYEQYF
v_gene: TRBV5-4; j_gene: TRBJ2-5; CDR3aa: CASSSGTAEETQYF
v_gene: TRBV7-4; j_gene: TRBJ2-7; CDR3aa: CASSLRAHHYEQYF
v_gene: TRBV6-1; j_gene: TRBJ2-5; CDR3aa: CASSELLGDLGTQYF
v_gene: TRBV14; j_gene: TRBJ2-1; CDR3aa: CASSSRGGMAYNEQFF
v_gene: TRBV30; j_gene: TRBJ1-1; CDR3aa: CAWKYRVREAFF
v_gene: TRBV7-2; j_gene: TRBJ2-3; CDR3aa: CASSFYAAGRITDTQYF
v_gene: TRBV7-2; j_gene: TRBJ2-3; CDR3aa: CASSNPNTDTQYF
v_gene: TRBV6-1; j_gene: TRBJ1-2; CDR3aa: CASRPGIVSNYGYTF
v_gene: TRBV11-2; j_gene: TRBJ2-6; CDR3aa: CASSLDWAGRSSGANVLTF
v_gene: TRBV15; j_gene: TRBJ2-3; CDR3aa: CATSGWGTYSTDTQYF
v_gene: TRBV5-4; j_gene: TRBJ2-1; CDR3aa: CASSFPGLAGAGEQFF
v_gene: TRBV29-1; j_gene: TRBJ1-2; CDR3aa: CSVEDVWAGWGATF
v_gene: TRBV11-2; j_gene: TRBJ2-1; CDR3aa: CASSGGTSGSNEQFF
v_gene: TRBV30; j_gene: TRBJ2-6; CDR3aa: CAWSISGANVLTF
v_gene: TRBV28; j_gene: TRBJ1-2; CDR3aa: CASRDGNYGYTF
v_gene: TRBV4-3; j_gene: TRBJ2-6; CDR3aa: CASSQDGARSGANVLTF
v_gene: TRBV18; j_gene: TRBJ2-1; CDR3aa: CASSPASGNSYNEQFF
v_gene: TRBV7-2; j_gene: TRBJ2-7; CDR3aa: CASSLPSGRVHEQYF
v_gene: TRBV29-1; j_gene: TRBJ1-2; CDR3aa: CSVGPGQPGYTF
v_gene: TRBV25-1; j_gene: TRBJ1-3; CDR3aa: CASSAGGIGNTIYF
v_gene: TRBV18; j_gene: TRBJ1-5; CDR3aa: CASSPLGDSNQPQHF
v_gene: TRBV29-1; j_gene: TRBJ2-7; CDR3aa: CSVVSERPRYEQYF
v_gene: TRBV2; j_gene: TRBJ2-7; CDR3aa: CASRPDNYEQYF
v_gene: TRBV19; j_gene: TRBJ1-4; CDR3aa: CASSMAAGGFATNEKLFF
v_gene: TRBV18; j_gene: TRBJ2-1; CDR3aa: CASSPNWTSGNDEQFF
v_gene: TRBV6-6; j_gene: TRBJ2-1; CDR3aa: CASTLTGDRGLNEQFF
v_gene: TRBV29-1; j_gene: TRBJ2-1; CDR3aa: CSVAGLAGVSYNEQFF
v_gene: TRBV5-4; j_gene: TRBJ2-3; CDR3aa: CASSSIASTDTQYF
v_gene: TRBV27; j_gene: TRBJ2-1; CDR3aa: CASSLVWDWYNEQFF
v_gene: TRBV14; j_gene: TRBJ2-5; CDR3aa: CASSHSRGGPWKTQYF
v_gene: TRBV30; j_gene: TRBJ2-5; CDR3aa: CAWSDGLAGYQETQYF
v_gene: TRBV6-6; j_gene: TRBJ2-1; CDR3aa: CASSPPGANEQFF
v_gene: TRBV9; j_gene: TRBJ2-5; CDR3aa: CASSVGRAQETQYF
v_gene: TRBV2; j_gene: TRBJ1-5; CDR3aa: CASRPDRANNQPQHF
v_gene: TRBV7-9; j_gene: TRBJ2-5; CDR3aa: CASSPVPGTQETQYF
v_gene: TRBV30; j_gene: TRBJ2-1; CDR3aa: CAWSRRTGNEQFF
v_gene: TRBV9; j_gene: TRBJ2-3; CDR3aa: CASSGGLASTDTQYF
v_gene: TRBV7-2; j_gene: TRBJ2-3; CDR3aa: CASSLPRGASTDTQYF
v_gene: TRBV30; j_gene: TRBJ1-1; CDR3aa: CAWRTRRNTEAFF
v_gene: TRBV10-3; j_gene: TRBJ2-1; CDR3aa: CAISGRLGNEQFF
v_gene: TRBV29-1; j_gene: TRBJ2-2; CDR3aa: CSASRSSEPGELFF
v_gene: TRBV14; j_gene: TRBJ2-3; CDR3aa: CASNQGRSYSTDTQYF
v_gene: TRBV20-1; j_gene: TRBJ2-4; CDR3aa: CSGEGLNIQYF
v_gene: TRBV7-9; j_gene: TRBJ2-7; CDR3aa: CASSWRTGDEQYF
v_gene: TRBV29-1; j_gene: TRBJ2-3; CDR3aa: CSGEGQGADTQYF
v_gene: TRBV7-2; j_gene: TRBJ2-3; CDR3aa: CANTRGDTQYF
v_gene: TRBV27; j_gene: TRBJ2-7; CDR3aa: CASSLDSDYEQYF
v_gene: TRBV9; j_gene: TRBJ2-2; CDR3aa: CASSVGTSGRSTGELFF
v_gene: TRBV7-6; j_gene: TRBJ2-5; CDR3aa: CASSPRLAGGETQYF
v_gene: TRBV20-1; j_gene: TRBJ1-2; CDR3aa: CSVFDRYGYTF
v_gene: TRBV30; j_gene: TRBJ2-7; CDR3aa: CAWSPDQYEQYF